The next 20 T cell receptor beta chains were all read from a single sample in a study. One entry per CDR3 protein, called by TCRdb with MiXCR from the 5' RACE reads. This table has under 45,000 distinct CDR3 sequences, approximately 31% appearing once. The sequencing sample was made of tumor-infiltrating memory CD4+ T cells sorted from the breast tumor. Sample subset: memory CD4+ T cells, CD4+CD45RO+CD25-. These TCRs come from a female donor with breast cancer.

A note on this clonotype: Just one base apart from a much larger clone, this may be a read error. This likely comes from a read error, as the CDR3 has no conserved phenylalanine or tryptophan at its end. J is TRBJ2-5 and V is TRBV20-1; D may correspond to TRBD1 or TRBD2 (5 bases each). Germline lookup yields CDR1 DFQATT and CDR2 SNEGSKA (reference sequence). This CDR3 spans 15 amino acids. V was clipped by 2 bases and J by 0 bases, with 13 bases between them. This CDR3 reads CSARRQGAHQETQYL. DNA of the CDR3: TGCAGTGCTAGACGGCAGGGAGCCCACCAAGAGACCCAGTACCTC.

This clonotype was picked up a small number of times. V and J are TRBV5-1 and TRBJ1-2, with D maybe TRBD1 (6 bases). Trimming pared 3 bases from V and 14 bases from J, leaving 23 bases between. This CDR3 has 14 amino acids. From germline, CDR1 is SGHRS and CDR2 YFSETQ. The CDR3 reads CASSSGQSPGSRTF. The CDR3 nucleotides are TGCGCCAGCAGCTCCGGACAGAGCCCTGGGTCTAGGACCTTC.

This clonotype turned up a few times. DNA for the CDR3: TGCGCCAGCAGCTTGAACAGGGAGGAGGGAGGTCTCCACTTT. Protein sequence: CASSLNREEGGLHF. V gene TRBV5-1 combines with J gene TRBJ1-6; TRBD1 might be the D (6 bases). The V gene lost 1 base and the J gene lost 16 bases, with 18 bases spanning the gap. The V gene's germline CDR1 is SGHRS and CDR2 YFSETQ. CDR3 length: 14 residues.

At least ten counts were recorded for this clonotype. This chain uses TRBV12-3 or TRBV12-4 with TRBJ1-4; 10 bases line up with TRBD1. CDR3 size: 17 residues. Trimming took 5 bases from V and 3 from J; bases not matched to a gene: 9. CDR3 DNA sequence: TGTGCCAGCAGTCGGACAGGGGGAAGGGGCTCTAATGAAAAACTGTTTTTT. Its protein product is CASSRTGGRGSNEKLFF.

Of note for this clonotype: This could be a read error, since a much larger clone is one nucleotide away. The chain employs TRBV6-5 and TRBJ2-5; maybe TRBD2 (5 bases). The CDR3 totals 15 residues. Germline V gene lookup returns CDR1 MNHEY and CDR2 SVGAGI. With 2 bases removed from V and 7 bases from J, the gap between germline ends came to 17 bases. Here the CDR3 DNA reads TGTGCCAGCAGTTACGGAGGACGGTCCGGGGTGACCCAGTACTTC. Residues: CASSYGGRSGVTQYF.

This chain joins TRBV5-1 and TRBJ2-3; D unclear. Germline V gives CDR1 SGHRS, CDR2 YFSETQ. This CDR3 comprises 14 residues. Trimming cost V 0 bases and J 9 bases, with 14 bases left between them. The CDR3 loop is CASSLDVAGQTQYF. The CDR3 DNA is TGCGCCAGCAGCTTGGACGTTGCCGGCCAGACGCAGTATTTT.

J is TRBJ2-3 and V is TRBV5-4; 14 bases are a match to TRBD2. J lost 8 bases, V lost 5 bases, and 10 bases had no gene match. Germline-derived CDR1 and CDR2 are SGHNT and YYREEE (reference sequence). The CDR3 spans 16 residues. The CDR3 reads CASRPPGLAGVGTQYF. The CDR3, as DNA: TGTGCCAGCAGGCCACCGGGACTAGCGGGAGTGGGTACGCAGTATTTT.

This clonotype occurred a few times. The chain combines TRBV28 with TRBJ2-3, with a weak D call TRBD1 (6 bases). V lost 6 bases and J 2 bases, leaving 18 bases between the germline ends. Germline assignment: CDR1 MDHEN and CDR2 SYDVKM. This CDR3 region has 16 residues. This CDR3 reads CASSTQGKGITDTQYF. As DNA, the CDR3 is TGTGCCAGCAGCACTCAGGGGAAAGGGATCACAGATACGCAGTATTTT.

This clonotype was seen a few times. This chain connects TRBV20-1 to TRBJ2-1; D perhaps matches TRBD1 (5 bases). Between the trimmed V and J ends, which lost 1 base and 5 bases, there was a span of 18 bases. CDR3 length: 16 amino acids. The germline V gene encodes CDR1 DFQATT and CDR2 SNEGSKA (reference sequence). The CDR3: CSARGGNSMGHNEQFF. DNA of the CDR3: TGCAGTGCTAGAGGTGGTAATTCCATGGGGCACAATGAGCAGTTCTTC.

V usage is TRBV7-8 and J usage is TRBJ2-7; 8 bases agree with TRBD1. This CDR3 has 15 amino acids. CDR1 and CDR2 from the germline V gene are SGHVS and FQNEAQ. Trimming removed 1 base from V and 4 bases from J; junction bases left unmatched: 6. CDR3 residues: CASSLGGTGVYEQYF. CDR3 coding DNA: TGTGCCAGCAGCTTAGGGGGGACAGGCGTTTACGAGCAGTACTTC.

By share, this clonotype counts as medium-sized. The chain joins TRBV6-5 to TRBJ2-1; 9 bases are a match to TRBD1. The CDR3 is 14 residues long. V lost 5 bases, J lost 3 bases, and 2 bases stayed unmatched. CDR1 and CDR2 from the germline V gene are MNHEY and SVGAGI. Here the CDR3 reads CASSGTGNYNEQFF. CDR3 sequence (DNA): TGTGCCAGCAGTGGGACAGGGAACTACAATGAGCAGTTCTTC.

The chain joins TRBV5-1 to TRBJ2-6; 8 bases match TRBD1. This CDR3 comprises 18 residues. V was pared by 4 bases and J by 2 bases, with 11 bases of the junction left unmatched. The germline V gene encodes CDR1 SGHRS and CDR2 YFSETQ. For the CDR3, the DNA is TGCGCCAGCAGCCCAAAATCGACAGGGGCCGCTGGGGCCAACGTCCTGACTTTC. It codes for CASSPKSTGAAGANVLTF.

The chain combines TRBV6-1 with TRBJ1-5, with 12 bases aligning to TRBD1. The CDR3 contains 15 residues. From germline, CDR1 is MNHNS and CDR2 SASEGT. J gave up 2 bases and V 7 bases, and 3 bases lay outside the gene matches. CDR3: CASKRDRGRNQPQHF. Written as DNA, the CDR3 is TGTGCCAGCAAGAGGGACAGGGGGCGCAATCAGCCCCAGCATTTT.

The chain has TRBV6-1 and TRBJ2-7, with 7 bases that match TRBD2. The trim removed 6 bases at V and 5 bases at J, leaving 13 bases unmatched. The germline gives CDR1 MNHNS, CDR2 SASEGT. CDR3 length equals 15 residues. The CDR3 loop reads CASRVSGLRNHEQYF. CDR3 sequence (DNA): TGTGCCAGCAGGGTTAGCGGGTTAAGGAACCACGAGCAGTACTTC.

As concerns this clonotype: A much larger clone sits a single nucleotide away, making a read error possible. This chain joins TRBV5-1 and TRBJ2-1; no reliable D call. The germline CDR1 and CDR2 sequences are SGHRS and YFSETQ. The CDR3 is 13 amino acids. For the CDR3, the DNA is TGCGCCAGCAGCTTAGCCGTTTACAATGAGCAGTCCTTC. Translation gives CASSLAVYNEQSF.

This clonotype was detected ten times or more. The chain uses TRBV21-1 and TRBJ2-3; TRBD2, as called in the table, went unchecked against the DNA. TRBV21-1 is flagged as a pseudogene. The CDR3 loop spans 15 amino acids. This chain's CDR3 is CASSKKRGGTDTQYF. The CDR3 DNA reads TGTGCCAGCAGCAAAAAGCGGGGGGGCACAGATACGCAGTATTTT.

The sample holds a few counts of this clonotype. The chain employs TRBV15 and TRBJ2-3; D may match TRBD1 or TRBD2 (5 bases each). CDR1 and CDR2 (germline): LNHNV, YYDKDF (reference sequence). The V gene lost 5 bases and the J gene lost 0 bases, with 9 bases spanning the gap. This CDR3 is 14 amino acids long. The CDR3 sequence: CATSGDQSTDTQYF. The DNA for the CDR3 is TGTGCCACCAGCGGGGACCAAAGCACAGATACGCAGTATTTT. Full variable domain (missing parts from reference TRBV15 and TRBJ2-3): DAMVIQNPRYQVTQFGKPVTLSCSQTLNHNVMYWYQQKSSQAPKLLFHYYDKDFNNEADTPDNFQSRRPNTSFCFLDIRSPGLGDTAMYLCATSGDQSTDTQYFGPGTRLTVL.

This clonotype was observed many times. The chain has TRBV12-3 or TRBV12-4 and TRBJ1-5, with D uncertain. The CDR3 has 13 amino acids. Between the trimmed V and J ends, which lost 3 bases and 0 bases, there was a span of 3 bases. The CDR3 sequence is CASSFNSNQPQHF. The CDR3 region has the DNA TGTGCCAGCAGTTTTAATAGCAATCAGCCCCAGCATTTT.

This clonotype was seen a handful of times. The chain employs TRBV5-6 and TRBJ2-1; possible D gene TRBD1, 5 bases. CDR1 is SGHDT, CDR2 YYEEEE, per germline. The V gene lost 5 bases and the J gene lost 7 bases, with 10 bases spanning the gap. CDR3 length equals 12 residues. The CDR3 nucleotides are TGTGCCAGCAGGGGGCTGGCGAATGAGCAGTTCTTC. Residues: CASRGLANEQFF.

The sample holds one count of this clonotype. V gene TRBV7-9 combines with J gene TRBJ2-7, with D unclear. Germline CDR1 is SEHNR and CDR2 is FQNEAQ (reference sequence). The CDR3 covers 12 residues. Trimming shortened V by 4 bases and J by 3 bases, and 7 bases separated the two germline ends. The CDR3 DNA reads as TGTGCCAGCAGCTCACAGAACTACGAGCAGTACTTC. Translating it yields CASSSQNYEQYF.